This is a list of T cell receptor beta chains from one sample in a study of blood T cells in healthy people across ages. Using its own MiXCR run on the 5' RACE reads, TCRdb lists one record per CDR3 protein. The sample has some 1.5 million distinct CDR3 sequences, roughly 27% seen once; the top ten hold 7.7%. The sample consisted of blood. These receptors were collected from a woman in her 30s in good health. Both conserved end residues are part of each CDR3. A D gene is named only where the DNA matches it firmly. Size values are once, few and many counts, or a class for expanded clones, and some rows have none.

-,-,TRBV7-2,TRBJ1-3,CASSLELSGNTIYF,TGTGCCAGCAGCTTAGAACTGTCTGGAAACACCATATATTTT
few,-,TRBV14,TRBJ1-6,CAGSPNPGSPLHF,TGTGCCGGCAGCCCTAACCCCGGATCACCCCTCCACTTT
-,-,TRBV19,TRBJ2-1,CASSITPGEQFF,TGTGCCAGTAGTATAACCCCCGGCGAGCAGTTCTTC
-,-,TRBV5-1,TRBJ2-7,CASDGIAEWSSYEQYF,TGCGCCAGCGACGGGATAGCGGAGTGGAGCTCCTACGAGCAGTACTTC
few,-,TRBV2,TRBJ1-1,CASSTKRNTEAFF,TGTGCCAGCAGTACCAAGAGGAACACTGAAGCTTTCTTT
-,TRBD1,TRBV20-1,TRBJ2-3,CSAPGGADTQYF,TGCAGTGCTCCAGGGGGCGCAGATACGCAGTATTTT
-,-,TRBV20-1,TRBJ1-2,CSAREGSVGYTF,TGCAGTGCTAGAGAAGGATCCGTTGGCTACACCTTC
-,-,TRBV7-6,TRBJ2-1,CASSLAQINNEQFF,TGTGCCAGCAGCTTAGCACAGATAAACAATGAGCAGTTCTTC
-,TRBD1,TRBV7-9,TRBJ2-1,CASLTGNEQFF,TGTGCCAGCTTGACAGGGAATGAGCAGTTCTTC
few,-,TRBV14,TRBJ1-6,CASSQDSPGSSYNSPLHF,TGTGCCAGCAGCCAAGATTCCCCAGGGAGCTCCTATAATTCACCCCTCCACTTT
few,-,TRBV5-5,TRBJ2-5,CASSLALGHQETQYF,TGTGCCAGCAGCTTGGCCTTGGGACACCAAGAGACCCAGTACTTC
many,-,TRBV12-3/TRBV12-4,TRBJ2-1,CASSLLAVWNEQFF,TGTGCCAGCAGTTTATTGGCTGTTTGGAATGAGCAGTTCTTC
-,TRBD2,TRBV5-1,TRBJ2-1,CASSSTSGSAEQFF,TGCGCCAGCAGCTCCACTAGCGGGAGTGCTGAGCAGTTCTTC
-,-,TRBV20-1,TRBJ1-2,CSASEHRVHTF,TGCAGTGCCTCCGAGCACAGGGTCCACACCTTC
once,-,TRBV7-9,TRBJ1-1,CASSLTLAGGSEAFF,TGTGCCAGCAGCCTCACCCTGGCGGGTGGTAGTGAAGCTTTCTTT
many,TRBD2,TRBV5-1,TRBJ2-1,CASATREVNEQFF,TGCGCCAGCGCAACCCGGGAGGTCAATGAGCAGTTCTTC
few,-,TRBV12-3/TRBV12-4,TRBJ1-1,CASSPSRQSQAFF,TGTGCCAGCAGTCCCTCACGACAGTCGCAAGCTTTCTTT
many,-,TRBV10-3,TRBJ2-4,CAISPGGSKNIQYF,TGTGCCATCAGTCCAGGGGGGTCCAAAAACATTCAGTACTTC
few,-,TRBV20-1,TRBJ2-2,CSARDVGASTGELFF,TGCAGTGCCCGTGACGTGGGGGCCAGCACCGGGGAGCTGTTTTTT
-,TRBD2,TRBV20-1,TRBJ2-3,CSPGVASGPTDTQYF,TGCAGTCCCGGAGTGGCTAGCGGTCCCACAGATACGCAGTATTTT
-,-,TRBV5-1,TRBJ1-4,CASSLNHGGNEKLFF,TGCGCCAGCAGCTTAAATCATGGGGGAAATGAAAAACTGTTTTTT
many,-,TRBV5-1,TRBJ2-1,CASSLAGIINEQFF,TGCGCCAGCAGCTTGGCAGGTATCATCAATGAGCAGTTCTTC
many,TRBD2,TRBV7-9,TRBJ2-1,CASSERTSGRNEQFF,TGTGCCAGCAGCGAGAGGACTAGCGGGAGAAATGAGCAGTTCTTC
-,-,TRBV24-1,TRBJ2-2,CATSDPAQGGKAGELFF,TGTGCCACCAGTGACCCTGCGCAGGGCGGGAAAGCCGGGGAGCTGTTTTTT
-,-,TRBV5-5,TRBJ2-2,CASSLWGSGELFF,TGTGCCAGCAGCTTGTGGGGTTCCGGGGAGCTGTTTTTT
few,-,TRBV21-1,TRBJ1-1,CASRVLRQEGPEAFF,TGTGCCAGCAGGGTACTTCGACAGGAAGGTCCTGAAGCTTTCTTT
-,TRBD2,TRBV5-1,TRBJ2-7,CASSSGTSAPEQYF,TGCGCCAGCAGCAGCGGGACTAGCGCTCCCGAGCAGTACTTC
-,-,TRBV6-6,TRBJ1-1,CASCLIPGVNTEAFF,TGTGCCAGCTGTCTAATCCCAGGGGTGAACACTGAAGCTTTCTTT
-,-,TRBV25-1,TRBJ2-5,CASSEFREQETQYF,TGTGCCAGCAGTGAATTTCGCGAACAAGAGACCCAGTACTTC
few,-,TRBV2,TRBJ2-5,CASRAGSGQETQYF,TGTGCCAGCAGGGCCGGGTCAGGACAAGAGACCCAGTACTTC
few,-,TRBV7-9,TRBJ2-5,CASSLGLGSQETQYF,TGTGCCAGCAGCTTAGGCCTCGGGAGCCAAGAGACCCAGTACTTC
-,TRBD2,TRBV5-1,TRBJ2-7,CAGSLLAGGTYEQYF,TGCGCCGGCAGCTTACTAGCGGGGGGGACTTACGAGCAGTACTTC
-,TRBD2,TRBV4-1,TRBJ2-1,CASSPGGGAYEQFF,TGCGCCAGCAGCCCTGGCGGGGGGGCCTACGAGCAGTTCTTC
few,TRBD1,TRBV4-2,TRBJ2-3,CASSQEGTGSTDTQYF,TGTGCCAGCAGCCAAGAAGGGACAGGGAGCACAGATACGCAGTATTTT
-,-,TRBV18,TRBJ2-7,CASSDRSLSYEQYF,TGTGCCAGCTCAGACAGATCTCTCTCCTACGAGCAGTACTTC
-,TRBD1,TRBV30,TRBJ1-2,CAWGGGTAGANYGYTF,TGTGCCTGGGGGGGAGGGACAGCAGGGGCTAACTATGGCTACACCTTC
once,-,TRBV6-5,TRBJ2-2,CASSPQGFGELFF,TGTGCCAGCAGCCCCCAGGGGTTCGGGGAGCTGTTTTTT
many,-,TRBV9,TRBJ2-3,CASSEDRIDTQYF,TGTGCCAGCAGCGAGGACCGCATTGATACGCAGTATTTT
few,TRBD1,TRBV3-1,TRBJ1-5,CASSHTGTGGSNQPQHF,TGTGCCAGCAGCCATACCGGGACAGGGGGGAGCAATCAGCCCCAGCATTTT
many,-,TRBV29-1,TRBJ2-7,CSVEDDLEDSYEQYF,TGCAGCGTTGAAGATGATTTGGAGGACTCCTACGAGCAGTACTTC
few,-,TRBV6-2/TRBV6-3,TRBJ2-7,CASSSGNVYEQYF,TGTGCCAGCTCTTCCGGGAATGTCTACGAGCAGTACTTC
few,-,TRBV11-2,TRBJ1-2,CASSVPPGNYGYTF,TGTGCCAGCAGCGTACCGCCAGGGAACTATGGCTACACCTTC
few,-,TRBV6-1,TRBJ1-2,CASSEGNDGYTF,TGTGCCAGTTCCGAAGGTAACGATGGCTACACCTTC
few,-,TRBV6-1,TRBJ1-1,CASSPIILSGSLDTEAFF,TGTGCCAGCAGTCCTATAATCTTGTCAGGGTCCCTCGACACTGAAGCTTTCTTT
few,-,TRBV7-2,TRBJ2-6,CASSLKSGSGANVLTF,TGTGCCAGCAGCTTAAAATCGGGATCTGGGGCCAACGTCCTGACTTTC
-,TRBD2,TRBV7-2,TRBJ2-5,CASSWRSRTSGGLETQYF,TGTGCCAGCAGCTGGCGCTCCAGAACTAGCGGGGGGTTGGAGACCCAGTACTTC
-,TRBD1,TRBV6-1,TRBJ1-2,CASSEGQGKGRGYTF,TGTGCCAGCAGTGAAGGACAGGGAAAAGGTCGTGGCTACACCTTC
-,TRBD1,TRBV12-3/TRBV12-4,TRBJ2-3,CASSPGDSADMQYF,TGTGCCAGCAGTCCAGGGGACAGCGCAGATATGCAGTATTTT
-,TRBD2,TRBV5-1,TRBJ2-2,CASSPGLASGELFF,TGCGCCAGCAGCCCGGGACTAGCAAGTGGGGAGCTGTTTTTT
-,-,TRBV5-5,TRBJ2-5,CASGSPPGETQYF,TGTGCCAGCGGCTCTCCCCCCGGGGAGACCCAGTACTTC
-,-,TRBV3-1,TRBJ2-2,CASSQRGTGELFF,TGTGCCAGCAGCCAACGGGGAACCGGGGAGCTGTTTTTT
-,TRBD2,TRBV20-1,TRBJ2-3,CSVRTSGTDTQYF,TGCAGTGTCAGGACTAGCGGCACAGATACGCAGTATTTT
few,-,TRBV10-3,TRBJ2-5,CAISEAGQETQYF,TGTGCCATCTCAGAGGCCGGGCAAGAGACCCAGTACTTC
-,TRBD1,TRBV6-5,TRBJ2-7,CASRGQGSGSYEQYF,TGTGCCAGCAGGGGACAGGGGTCCGGCTCCTACGAGCAGTACTTC
few,TRBD1,TRBV29-1,TRBJ1-2,CSVRDRTNYGYTF,TGCAGCGTCCGGGACAGGACCAACTATGGCTACACCTTC
-,-,TRBV7-2,TRBJ2-3,CASSLEPYF,TGTGCCAGCAGCTTAGAACCGTATTTT
many,TRBD2,TRBV7-9,TRBJ2-4,CASSYPRGGTLAKNIQYF,TGTGCCAGCAGCTACCCGCGGGGGGGCACTTTAGCCAAAAACATTCAGTACTTC
-,-,TRBV12-3/TRBV12-4,TRBJ1-5,CASSFSQEGNQPQHF,TGTGCCAGCAGTTTTTCCCAGGAGGGCAATCAGCCCCAGCATTTT